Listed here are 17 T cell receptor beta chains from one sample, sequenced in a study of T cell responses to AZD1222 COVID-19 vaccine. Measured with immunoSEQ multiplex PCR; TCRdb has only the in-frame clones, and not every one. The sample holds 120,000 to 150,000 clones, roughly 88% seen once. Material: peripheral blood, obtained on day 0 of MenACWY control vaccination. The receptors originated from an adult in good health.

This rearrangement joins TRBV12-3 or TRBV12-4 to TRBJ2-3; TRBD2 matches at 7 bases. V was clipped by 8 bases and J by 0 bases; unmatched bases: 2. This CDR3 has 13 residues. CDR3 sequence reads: CASRRGSTDTQYF. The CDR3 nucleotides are TGTGCCAGCCGGCGGGGGAGCACAGATACGCAGTATTTT.

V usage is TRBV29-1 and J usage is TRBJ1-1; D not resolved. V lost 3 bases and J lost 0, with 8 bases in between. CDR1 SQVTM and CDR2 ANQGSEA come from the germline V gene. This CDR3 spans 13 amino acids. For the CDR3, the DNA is TGCAGCGTTGAGAAGCGGATGAACACTGAAGCTTTCTTT. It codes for CSVEKRMNTEAFF. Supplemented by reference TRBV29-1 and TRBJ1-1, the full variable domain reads SAVISQKPSRDICQRGTSLTIQCQVDSQVTMMFWYRQQPGQSLTLIATANQGSEATYESGFVIDKFPISRPNLTFSTLTVSNMSPEDSSIYLCSVEKRMNTEAFFGQGTRLTVV.

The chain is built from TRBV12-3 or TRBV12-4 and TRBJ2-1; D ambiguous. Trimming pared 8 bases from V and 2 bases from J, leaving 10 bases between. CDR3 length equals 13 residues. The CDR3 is CASCRRTYNEQFF. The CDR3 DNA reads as TGTGCCAGCTGTAGGCGGACCTACAATGAGCAGTTCTTC.

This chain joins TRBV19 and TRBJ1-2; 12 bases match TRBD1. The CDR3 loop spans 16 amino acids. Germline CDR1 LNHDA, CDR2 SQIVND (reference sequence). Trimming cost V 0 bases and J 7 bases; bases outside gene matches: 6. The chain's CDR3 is CASSIDGTGGLGGYTF. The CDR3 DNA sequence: TGTGCCAGTAGTATAGACGGGACAGGGGGCCTTGGTGGCTACACCTTC.

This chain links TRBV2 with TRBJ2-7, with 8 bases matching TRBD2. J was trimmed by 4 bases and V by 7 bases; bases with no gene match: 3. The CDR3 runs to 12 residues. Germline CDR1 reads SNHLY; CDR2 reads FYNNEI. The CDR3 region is CASKRERYEQYF. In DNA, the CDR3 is TGTGCCAGCAAGCGGGAGCGGTACGAGCAGTACTTC.

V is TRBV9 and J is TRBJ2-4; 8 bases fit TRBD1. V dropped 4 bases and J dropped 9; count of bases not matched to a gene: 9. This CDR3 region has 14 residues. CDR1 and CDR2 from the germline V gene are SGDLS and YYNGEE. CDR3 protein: CASSTTGGIGIQYF. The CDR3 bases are TGTGCCAGCAGCACAACAGGGGGGATTGGCATTCAGTACTTC.

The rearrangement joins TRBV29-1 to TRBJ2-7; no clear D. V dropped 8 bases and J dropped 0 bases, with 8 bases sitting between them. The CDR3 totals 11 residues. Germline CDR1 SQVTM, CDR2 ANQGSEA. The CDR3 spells CSYRNSYEQYF. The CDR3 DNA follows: TGCAGCTATCGGAACTCCTACGAGCAGTACTTC.

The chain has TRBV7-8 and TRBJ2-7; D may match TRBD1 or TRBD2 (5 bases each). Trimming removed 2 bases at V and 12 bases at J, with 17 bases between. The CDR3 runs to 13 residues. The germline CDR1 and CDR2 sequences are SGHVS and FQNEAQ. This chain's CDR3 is CASSLLAREPPYF. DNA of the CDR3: TGTGCCAGCAGCTTATTGGCCAGGGAGCCGCCGTACTTC.

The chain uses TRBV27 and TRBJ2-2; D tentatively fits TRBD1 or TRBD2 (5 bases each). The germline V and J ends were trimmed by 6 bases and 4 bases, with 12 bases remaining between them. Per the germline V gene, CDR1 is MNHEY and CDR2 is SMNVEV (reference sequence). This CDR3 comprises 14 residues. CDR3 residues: CASSLAGSTGELFF. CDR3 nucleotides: TGTGCCAGCAGCCTCGCAGGGAGCACCGGGGAGCTGTTTTTT.

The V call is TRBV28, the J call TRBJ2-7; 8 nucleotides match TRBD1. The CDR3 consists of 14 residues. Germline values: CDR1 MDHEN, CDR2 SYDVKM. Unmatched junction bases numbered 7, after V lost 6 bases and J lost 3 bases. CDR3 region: CASRTGQGHYEQYF. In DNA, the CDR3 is TGTGCCAGCAGAACTGGACAGGGTCACTACGAGCAGTACTTC. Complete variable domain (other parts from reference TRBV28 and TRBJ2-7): DVKVTQSSRYLVKRTGEKVFLECVQDMDHENMFWYRQDPGLGLRLIYFSYDVKMKEKGDIPEGYSVSREKKERFSLILESASTNQTSMYLCASRTGQGHYEQYFGPGTRLTVT.

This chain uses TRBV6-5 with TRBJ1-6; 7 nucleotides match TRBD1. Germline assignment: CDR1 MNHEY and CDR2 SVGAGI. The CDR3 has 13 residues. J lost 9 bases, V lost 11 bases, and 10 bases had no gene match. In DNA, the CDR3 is TGTGCCGTATCCGGGACAGAGGGTTCACCCCTCCACTTT. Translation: CAVSGTEGSPLHF.

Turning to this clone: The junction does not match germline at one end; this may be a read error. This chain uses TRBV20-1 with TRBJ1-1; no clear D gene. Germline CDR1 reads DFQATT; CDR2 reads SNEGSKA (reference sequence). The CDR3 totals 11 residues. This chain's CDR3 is CSAQPNPEAFF. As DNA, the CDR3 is TGCAGTGCTCAACCGAACCCTGAAGCTTTCTTT.

Here the CDR3 DNA reads TGTGCCAGCAGTGAAGAGGGCACTGAAGCTTTCTTT. Encoded protein: CASSEEGTEAFF. This sequence joins TRBV25-1 and TRBJ1-1, with no clear D. Germline loops: CDR1 MGHDK, CDR2 SYGVNS. The CDR3 consists of 12 residues. The V end lost 2 bases, the J end lost 4 bases, and 5 bases lay between the germline ends.

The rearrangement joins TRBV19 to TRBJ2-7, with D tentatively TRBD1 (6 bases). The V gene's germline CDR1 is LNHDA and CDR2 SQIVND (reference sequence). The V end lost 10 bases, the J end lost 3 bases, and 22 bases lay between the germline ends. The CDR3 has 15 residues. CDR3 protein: CATSIARGAFYEQYF. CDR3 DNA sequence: TGTGCCACCTCTATTGCCAGGGGCGCTTTCTACGAGCAGTACTTC.

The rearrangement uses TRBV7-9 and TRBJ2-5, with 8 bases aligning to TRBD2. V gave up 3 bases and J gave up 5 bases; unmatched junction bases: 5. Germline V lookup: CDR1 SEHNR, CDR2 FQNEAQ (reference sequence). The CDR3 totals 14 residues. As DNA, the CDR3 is TGTGCCAGCAGCTTCCGAGCGGGAGCGGAGACCCAGTACTTC. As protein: CASSFRAGAETQYF.

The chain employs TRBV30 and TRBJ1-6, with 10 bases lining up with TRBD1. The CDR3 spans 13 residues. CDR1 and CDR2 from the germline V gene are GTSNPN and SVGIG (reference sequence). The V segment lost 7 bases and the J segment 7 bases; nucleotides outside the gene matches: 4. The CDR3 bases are TGTGCCTTTATGGGACAGGGGAATTCACCCCTCCACTTT. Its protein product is CAFMGQGNSPLHF.

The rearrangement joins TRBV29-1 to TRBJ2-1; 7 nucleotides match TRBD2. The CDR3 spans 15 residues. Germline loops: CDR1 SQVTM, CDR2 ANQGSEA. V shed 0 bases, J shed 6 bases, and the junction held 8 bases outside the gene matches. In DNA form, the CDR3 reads TGCAGCGTTGAAGATGGCGGGAGTAGTATCAATGAGCAGTTCTTC. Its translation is CSVEDGGSSINEQFF.